In its sample, the clone carrying this TCR beta chain was seen many times. Its specificity is unknown. The sample belongs to a study of human T cells and chemical hapten exposure. Turning to the study itself: Diphenylcyclopropenone was administered weekly to the scalp of patients throughout the roughly 22-week study. Whole-study results and caveats: Each of the donors had alopecia, so their immune responses may not resemble those of healthy people.

Regarding time point: patch test 3, about 24 weeks after DPC sensitization. The treatment: therapeutic diphenylcyclopropenone sensitization with weekly scalp DPC. The authors' total RNA extraction used unfractionated whole blood. The V and J ends lost 5 bases and 2 bases respectively, with 13 bases between them. This CDR3 is 15 amino acids long. CDR1 and CDR2 (germline): SEHNR, FQNEAQ (reference sequence). Within the library, unique molecular identifiers were attached to each individual cDNA molecule. One entry per CDR3 protein, called by TCRdb with MiXCR from the RACE reads. The table has 150,000 to 200,000 distinct CDR3 sequences, around 30% seen once.

The sample consisted of whole blood, taken in connection with sensitization to the hapten diphenylcyclopropenone (DPC). The sequence came from a woman younger than 30 with alopecia areata. Some clones in this sample may be carry-over from other donors' samples. This chain joins TRBV7-9 and TRBJ2-1, with D perhaps matching TRBD2 (6 bases). The CDR3 DNA reads TGTGCCAGCAGCCCAATTAGGGAGGCCTACAATGAGCAGTTCTTC. It is translated as CASSPIREAYNEQFF. Based on the CDR3 plus reference TRBV7-9 and TRBJ2-1, the full variable domain is DTGVSQNPRHKITKRGQNVTFRCDPISEHNRLYWYRQTLGQGPEFLTYFQNEAQLEKSRLLSDRFSAERPKGSFSTLEIQRTEQGDSAMYLCASSPIREAYNEQFFGPGTRLTVL.